The 20 T cell receptor beta chains listed next were all sequenced from one sample in a study of blood T cells in healthy people across ages. With a J-beta primer mix and a sample-barcoded 5' primer, a second PCR ran roughly 6 to 11 cycles. TCRdb ran MiXCR on the 5' RACE reads and lists one entry per CDR3 protein. The table includes hundreds of thousands of distinct CDR3 sequences, roughly 44% detected once. Sequencing was performed on blood. The receptors shown here come from a man aged 55 to 70 in good health.

The chain joins TRBV29-1 to TRBJ2-3; D ambiguous. The germline gives CDR1 SQVTM, CDR2 ANQGSEA. CDR3 size: 11 residues. V lost 7 bases and J lost 6, with 11 bases in between. This CDR3 is CSAAPRDTQYF. The CDR3 nucleotides are TGCAGCGCCGCTCCGCGGGATACGCAGTATTTT.

Concerning this clonotype: Being one base from a much bigger clone, this may be a read error. This chain connects TRBV4-3 to TRBJ2-1; no definite D call. The germline V gene has CDR1 LGHNA and CDR2 YSLEER. CDR3 size: 13 residues. V was pared by 1 base and J by 13 bases, with 14 bases between. CDR3 nucleotides: TGCGCCAGCAGCCAAGGGTCAGAGGAGACCCAGTTCTTC. Its protein is CASSQGSEETQFF.

This clonotype was seen more than once but under ten times. V is TRBV25-1 and J is TRBJ1-6; D call uncertain. The CDR3 has 13 residues. Germline V gene data show CDR1 as MGHDK and CDR2 as SYGVNS. Trimming removed 3 bases from V and 8 bases from J, with 8 bases in between. CDR3 bases: TGTGCCAGCAGTGACCGGAGGGATTCACCCCTCCACTTT. Translated, it gives CASSDRRDSPLHF.

This clonotype appeared a few times. The chain recombines TRBV4-1 with TRBJ1-1; no reliable D call. Trimming stripped 3 bases from V and 3 bases from J, with 5 bases between. The germline gives CDR1 MGHRA, CDR2 YSYEKL. There are 12 residues in the CDR3. The CDR3 coding sequence is TGCGCCAGCAGCCAGAGCGACACTGAAGCTTTCTTT. It is translated as CASSQSDTEAFF.

A word on this clonotype: A read error may account for a junction end that differs from germline. V gene TRBV10-2 combines with J gene TRBJ2-3; D unresolved. CDR3 length: 11 amino acids. Germline V gives CDR1 WSHSY, CDR2 SAAADI. CDR3 nucleotide sequence: TGCGCCGGCAGTGAGGCAGATACGCGGTATTTT. This codes for CAGSEADTRYF.

This chain links TRBV5-5 with TRBJ2-1; 8 bases are a match to TRBD1. Trimming cost V 3 bases and J 12 bases; bases outside gene matches: 8. The CDR3 contains 13 residues. The germline gives CDR1 SGHKS, CDR2 YYEKEE (reference sequence). The CDR3 coding sequence is TGTGCCAGCAGCTCCTACAGGGACAGGATGCAGTTCTTC. This sequence encodes CASSSYRDRMQFF. Filled out from reference TRBV5-5 and TRBJ2-1, the complete variable domain reads DAGVTQSPTHLIKTRGQQVTLRCSPISGHKSVSWYQQVLGQGPQFIFQYYEKEERGRGNFPDRFSARQFPNYSSELNVNALLLGDSALYLCASSSYRDRMQFFGPGTRLTVL.

The rearrangement links TRBV6-1 to TRBJ1-4; TRBD1 is a possible D gene (6 bases). The germline gives CDR1 MNHNS, CDR2 SASEGT. V shed 5 bases and J shed 8 bases, with 12 bases lying between them. CDR3 length equals 13 residues. The CDR3 DNA reads TGTGCCAGCAGTCACAGGACAGAAGAAAAACTGTTTTTT. This translates into CASSHRTEEKLFF.

The chain has TRBV6-2 or TRBV6-3 and TRBJ1-2; the match to TRBD1 covers 10 bases. There are 14 residues in the CDR3. Germline V gene lookup returns CDR1 MNHEY and CDR2 SVGEGT. Trimming removed 6 bases from V and 1 base from J; junction bases left unmatched: 2. CDR3 amino acids: CASSRDRGNYGYTF. The CDR3 nucleotides read TGTGCCAGCAGCCGGGACAGGGGTAACTATGGCTACACCTTC.

This clonotype was seen only a few times. The chain joins TRBV5-1 to TRBJ2-7; 10 bases are shared with TRBD2. Germline lookup yields CDR1 SGHRS and CDR2 YFSETQ. The junction had 12 bases not matched to a gene; V was cut back by 4 bases and J by 2 bases. The CDR3 runs to 17 residues. The CDR3: CASSLSPGLASPYEQYF. The CDR3 nucleotides are TGCGCCAGCAGCCTCTCTCCGGGACTAGCGTCCCCCTACGAGCAGTACTTC. Looking up the rest from reference TRBV5-1 and TRBJ2-7 gives the full variable domain: KAGVTQTPRYLIKTRGQQVTLSCSPISGHRSVSWYQQTPGQGLQFLFEYFSETQRNKGNFPGRFSGRQFSNSRSEMNVSTLELGDSALYLCASSLSPGLASPYEQYFGPGTRLTVT.

This chain uses TRBV7-2 with TRBJ1-2, with TRBD1 matching 7 bases. CDR1 and CDR2 from the germline V gene are SGHTA and FQGNSA. J was trimmed by 4 bases and V by 3 bases; bases with no gene match: 8. The CDR3 runs to 15 residues. CDR3 bases: TGTGCCAGCAGCTTCGCAGGGGGGTTCGGCTATGGCTACACCTTC. Translating gives CASSFAGGFGYGYTF.

V is TRBV3-1 and J is TRBJ2-6; D is unclear. The CDR3 has 15 amino acids. V was clipped by 2 bases and J by 7 bases, with 12 bases between them. The germline V gene has CDR1 LGHDT and CDR2 YNNKEL (reference sequence). The CDR3 DNA sequence: TGTGCCAGCAGCCAAAACGCACCTCCAGCCAACGTCCTGACTTTC. Translation gives CASSQNAPPANVLTF. Full variable domain (missing parts from reference TRBV3-1 and TRBJ2-6): DTAVSQTPKYLVTQMGNDKSIKCEQNLGHDTMYWYKQDSKKFLKIMFSYNNKELIINETVPNRFSPKSPDKAHLNLHINSLELGDSAVYFCASSQNAPPANVLTFGAGSRLTVL.

The V call is TRBV9, the J call TRBJ2-5; 7 nucleotides agree with TRBD2. The V segment lost 4 bases and the J segment 1 base; nucleotides outside the gene matches: 7. Germline-derived CDR1 and CDR2 are SGDLS and YYNGEE. The CDR3 has 15 residues. CDR3 loop: CASSQLGGGQETQYF. The DNA for the CDR3 is TGTGCCAGCAGCCAACTGGGGGGGGGCCAAGAGACCCAGTACTTC.

The chain links TRBV10-3 to TRBJ2-5; unclear D gene. Between the trimmed V and J ends, which lost 2 bases and 2 bases, there was a span of 12 bases. The CDR3 has 15 residues. The V gene's germline CDR1 is ENHRY and CDR2 SYGVKD. Written as DNA, the CDR3 is TGTGCCATCAGTGAGGGGCCCCTCGGGCAAGAGACCCAGTACTTC. Translation: CAISEGPLGQETQYF.

Ten or more counts support this clonotype. The V call is TRBV10-3, the J call TRBJ2-7; TRBD1 aligns across 10 bases. J was trimmed by 5 bases and V by 6 bases; bases with no gene match: 4. The CDR3 is made up of 13 amino acids. The germline CDR1 and CDR2 sequences are ENHRY and SYGVKD. The CDR3 protein is CAISRTGGDEQYF. The CDR3 nucleotides are TGTGCCATCAGCCGGACAGGGGGTGACGAGCAGTACTTC.

This clonotype has only one observation. This sequence joins TRBV6-6 and TRBJ1-5; a weak D match, TRBD1 (5 bases). Trimming took off 2 bases at V and 5 bases at J, with 13 bases between the two ends. Looked up from germline, CDR1 is MNHNY and CDR2 is SVGAGI (reference sequence). There are 15 residues in the CDR3. The CDR3 protein is CASSYGWAGHQPQHF. CDR3 coding DNA: TGTGCCAGCAGTTACGGGTGGGCAGGGCATCAGCCCCAGCATTTT.

This chain connects TRBV6-6 to TRBJ1-5; D remains ambiguous. The CDR3 consists of 16 residues. Germline CDR1 reads MNHNY; CDR2 reads SVGAGI (reference sequence). The ends were cut back, 8 bases at V and 3 bases at J, with 20 bases in the middle. Here the CDR3 DNA reads TGTGCCAGCTCCCCCGTCTTCGGCAGCCACAATCAGCCCCAGCATTTT. It yields the protein CASSPVFGSHNQPQHF.

This clonotype was counted only a few times. The J gene is TRBJ2-1, the V gene TRBV6-6; the D is unclear. The CDR3 totals 14 residues. V shed 0 bases and J shed 5 bases, with 8 bases lying between them. Germline values: CDR1 MNHNY, CDR2 SVGAGI (reference sequence). CDR3 bases: TGTGCCAGCAGTTACTCGGGGTCCAACAATGAGCAGTTCTTC. It specifies CASSYSGSNNEQFF.

The chain employs TRBV20-1 and TRBJ2-3, with TRBD2 matching over 7 bases. Per germline, CDR1 DFQATT and CDR2 SNEGSKA (reference sequence). Losses at the gene ends were 5 bases for V and 3 bases for J; bases not matched to a gene: 8. This CDR3 spans 14 amino acids. The CDR3 bases are TGCAGTGCTTGGGACTATAGTGGGACAGATACGCAGTATTTT. It is translated as CSAWDYSGTDTQYF.

This chain uses TRBV29-1 with TRBJ2-5; D is unclear. Looked up from germline, CDR1 is SQVTM and CDR2 is ANQGSEA. This CDR3 region has 14 residues. Trimming took off 4 bases at V and 9 bases at J, with 21 bases between the two ends. The CDR3 bases are TGCAGCGTTGCAACACAAGAGATTGCCGTGGCCCAGTACTTC. It specifies CSVATQEIAVAQYF.

This clonotype has just a few counts. The gene calls are TRBV27 and TRBJ2-1; 10 bases line up with TRBD1. J was trimmed by 7 bases and V by 2 bases; bases with no gene match: 14. The CDR3 contains 18 residues. Germline V gene data show CDR1 as MNHEY and CDR2 as SMNVEV (reference sequence). The CDR3 nucleotides are TGTGCCAGCAGTTTAGGGATCCCGGGACAGGGGTATGGAAATGAGCAGTTCTTC. Translating gives CASSLGIPGQGYGNEQFF.